Below, 22 T cell receptor beta chains from the same sample are listed, as sequenced in a study of T-cell memory formation after mild COVID-19. TCRdb re-called the 5' RACE reads through MiXCR, storing one row per CDR3 protein. Of about 190,000 distinct CDR3 sequences listed, about 22% are singletons. Material for sequencing was PBMCs or a T cell subset sorted from them (not recorded which). Receptor source: an adult woman who had mild COVID-19 (a few samples of this study predate the infection). Cell type and time point are not known.

Only a few counts were recorded for this clonotype. This may be a read error: a much more frequent sequence differs by one nucleotide. The rearrangement uses TRBV30 and TRBJ2-7; possible D gene TRBD2, 7 bases. CDR1 is GTSNPN and CDR2 is SVGIG in the germline V gene (reference sequence). There are 13 residues in the CDR3. Deletions cut 7 bases from V and 4 bases from J, with 17 bases between. The CDR3 nucleotides read TGTGCCTTGGGGGCCGGACTAGGATACGAGCAGTACTTC. Translated: CALGAGLGYEQYF.

The V and J genes are TRBV6-5 and TRBJ2-7, with 9 bases aligning to TRBD2. Germline trimming cut 6 bases from V and 0 bases from J; bases unmatched to any gene: 6. The CDR3 contains 15 residues. In germline, CDR1 is MNHEY, CDR2 SVGAGI. CDR3 loop: CASSLLAGDSYEQYF. For the CDR3, the DNA is TGTGCCAGCAGCTTACTAGCGGGCGACTCCTACGAGCAGTACTTC.

This clonotype showed up just a few times. The rearrangement joins TRBV27 to TRBJ2-5; D might be TRBD2 (5 bases). The CDR3 is 13 amino acids. The ends were cut back, 6 bases at V and 5 bases at J, with 13 bases in the middle. Germline values: CDR1 MNHEY, CDR2 SMNVEV (reference sequence). This CDR3 reads CASSNLGGETQYF. The CDR3 region has the DNA TGTGCCAGCAGCAATTTGGGCGGGGAGACCCAGTACTTC.

The sample holds a few counts of this clonotype. The rearrangement uses TRBV29-1 and TRBJ2-3; 10 bases agree with TRBD2. This CDR3 comprises 16 residues. Germline V lookup: CDR1 SQVTM, CDR2 ANQGSEA. The trim removed 7 bases at V and 1 base at J, leaving 11 bases unmatched. This chain's CDR3 is CSAPSPLAGGTDTQYF. The CDR3 DNA sequence: TGCAGCGCCCCCTCACCCCTAGCGGGAGGCACAGATACGCAGTATTTT.

This clonotype has a handful of counts. DNA of the CDR3: TGCGCCAGCAGCTTAGGGGGGTGGACTGAAAAACTGTTTTTT. Translated: CASSLGGWTEKLFF. The V call is TRBV5-1, the J call TRBJ1-4; tentative D call: TRBD1 (6 bases). The germline V gene has CDR1 SGHRS and CDR2 YFSETQ. The CDR3 sequence is 14 residues long. The V and J ends lost 2 bases and 7 bases respectively, with 12 bases between them.

This chain uses TRBV7-2 with TRBJ2-5; tentative D call: TRBD1 (5 bases). This CDR3 region has 13 residues. Germline lookup yields CDR1 SGHTA and CDR2 FQGNSA. With 5 bases removed from V and 0 bases from J, the gap between germline ends came to 7 bases. The CDR3: CASSPGYQETQYF. CDR3 DNA: TGTGCCAGCAGCCCAGGGTACCAAGAGACCCAGTACTTC.

This chain connects TRBV6-5 to TRBJ2-7; D is ambiguous. CDR1 and CDR2 from the germline V gene are MNHEY and SVGAGI. The CDR3 length is 14 residues. The germline V and J ends were trimmed by 2 bases and 0 bases, with 8 bases remaining between them. The CDR3 sequence: CASSYGSSSYEQYF. The CDR3 DNA sequence: TGTGCCAGCAGTTACGGCTCGAGCTCCTACGAGCAGTACTTC.

As to this clonotype: Because the CDR3 is missing its conserved closing phenylalanine or tryptophan, this is likely a read error. CDR3 loop: CASSVGGGPHNEQFL. CDR3 in DNA: TGTGCCAGCAGCGTAGGTGGCGGACCCCACAATGAGCAGTTCTTA. The chain carries TRBV9 and TRBJ2-1; no clear D. The CDR3 runs 15 residues. Germline-derived CDR1 and CDR2 are SGDLS and YYNGEE. Between the trimmed V and J ends, which lost 0 bases and 5 bases, there was a span of 12 bases.

The chain uses TRBV29-1 and TRBJ2-7; possibly TRBD1 for D (6 bases). Germline CDR1 and CDR2: SQVTM and ANQGSEA. The CDR3 totals 13 residues. Between the trimmed V and J ends, which lost 6 bases and 6 bases, there was a span of 18 bases. The CDR3 is CSVLGTHGLEQYF. The CDR3 DNA reads TGCAGCGTCCTCGGGACACACGGGCTCGAGCAGTACTTC.

This clonotype was detected only a few times. The chain combines TRBV10-3 with TRBJ2-7; TRBD2 matches at 9 bases. The CDR3 contains 17 residues. Trimming cost V 4 bases and J 0 bases; bases outside gene matches: 10. The germline CDR1 and CDR2 sequences are ENHRY and SYGVKD. CDR3 residues: CAISGLAVIRPSYEQYF. The CDR3 DNA reads TGTGCCATCAGTGGACTAGCGGTTATTAGACCCTCCTACGAGCAGTACTTC.

The chain employs TRBV19 and TRBJ1-6; D is perhaps TRBD1 (6 bases). The CDR3 consists of 15 residues. Germline assignment: CDR1 LNHDA and CDR2 SQIVND (reference sequence). V was cut by 3 bases and J by 10 bases, with 16 bases left in between. As DNA, the CDR3 is TGTGCCAGTAGTATGGTGACAGGAGGCTGGTCACCCCTCCACTTT. It encodes CASSMVTGGWSPLHF.

The chain has TRBV6-6 and TRBJ1-4; D perhaps matches TRBD1 (5 bases). CDR3 length: 15 residues. CDR1 is MNHNY and CDR2 is SVGAGI in the germline V gene (reference sequence). Trimming removed 8 bases from V and 8 bases from J, with 21 bases in between. CDR3 DNA sequence: TGTGCCAGCTCGGATTCGGGACGGCTGCTAGAAAAACTGTTTTTT. Amino acids: CASSDSGRLLEKLFF.

This sequence joins TRBV27 and TRBJ2-1; D gene ambiguous. Deletions cut 6 bases from V and 8 bases from J, with 11 bases between. Germline CDR1 reads MNHEY; CDR2 reads SMNVEV (reference sequence). There are 12 residues in the CDR3. The CDR3 DNA follows: TGTGCCAGCAGACGGAATGACGATGAGCAGTTCTTC. Translated: CASRRNDDEQFF.

This clonotype showed up many times. The J gene is TRBJ1-1, the V gene TRBV12-3 or TRBV12-4; 7 nucleotides align to TRBD1. Trimming took 8 bases from V and 1 from J; bases not matched to a gene: 13. The CDR3 is 16 residues long. The CDR3, as DNA: TGTGCCAGCTCGACAGGGCCCGAAATTGGGAACACTGAAGCTTTCTTT. Its translation: CASSTGPEIGNTEAFF.

This clonotype was observed a few times. The chain uses TRBV7-9 and TRBJ2-7; TRBD1 matches 7 bases. V lost 4 bases, J lost 5 bases, and 8 bases stayed unmatched. Per germline, CDR1 SEHNR and CDR2 FQNEAQ (reference sequence). This CDR3 comprises 14 residues. The CDR3 spells CASSSDRRNNEQYF. The CDR3 DNA sequence: TGTGCCAGCAGCTCGGACAGGCGGAACAACGAGCAGTACTTC.

V usage is TRBV4-3 and J usage is TRBJ1-1; D not resolved. The CDR3 is made up of 14 amino acids. Germline assignment: CDR1 LGHNA and CDR2 YSLEER. Trimming stripped 5 bases from V and 1 base from J, with 11 bases between. This chain's CDR3 is CASSARWGNTEAFF. CDR3 in DNA: TGCGCCAGCAGCGCTCGGTGGGGGAACACTGAAGCTTTCTTT.

This clonotype has just a few counts. The chain recombines TRBV7-9 with TRBJ2-3; a possible D gene is TRBD1 (6 bases). Germline-derived CDR1 and CDR2 are SEHNR and FQNEAQ (reference sequence). The CDR3 runs 16 residues. Between the trimmed V and J ends, which lost 4 bases and 0 bases, there was a span of 14 bases. Written as DNA, the CDR3 is TGTGCCAGCAGCTCCATGGACAGTACTAGCACAGATACGCAGTATTTT. This codes for CASSSMDSTSTDTQYF.

The V and J genes are TRBV12-3 or TRBV12-4 and TRBJ2-5, with TRBD1 matching 9 bases. The CDR3 sequence is 15 residues long. The trim removed 8 bases at V and 5 bases at J, leaving 12 bases unmatched. The CDR3 is CASQGQQGATETQYF. The CDR3 DNA is TGTGCCAGCCAAGGGCAACAGGGGGCTACGGAGACCCAGTACTTC.

This clonotype has more than one count but fewer than ten. The chain combines TRBV7-9 with TRBJ2-7; D remains unclear. V was pared by 6 bases and J by 1 base, with 10 bases between. This CDR3 contains 13 residues. Germline lookup yields CDR1 SEHNR and CDR2 FQNEAQ (reference sequence). The CDR3 DNA is TGTGCCAGCAGTCGATCGGAATCCTACGAGCAGTACTTC. Residues: CASSRSESYEQYF.

The table lists this clonotype with a few counts. The genes are TRBV9 and TRBJ2-5; maybe TRBD2 (6 bases). Between the trimmed V and J ends, which lost 0 bases and 3 bases, there was a span of 6 bases. This CDR3 comprises 13 residues. In germline, CDR1 is SGDLS, CDR2 YYNGEE. CDR3 loop: CASSVGGEETQYF. CDR3 bases: TGTGCCAGCAGCGTAGGCGGGGAAGAGACCCAGTACTTC.

This chain uses TRBV4-2 with TRBJ1-1; D unclear. Germline-derived CDR1 and CDR2 are LGHNA and YNFKEQ. The CDR3 covers 11 residues. The ends were cut back, 1 base at V and 6 bases at J, with 3 bases in the middle. CDR3 coding DNA: TGTGCCAGCAGCCAAGGCCCTGAAGCTTTCTTT. The encoded protein is CASSQGPEAFF.

V and J are TRBV5-4 and TRBJ2-3, with D unclear. The germline V and J ends were trimmed by 6 bases and 0 bases, with 14 bases remaining between them. CDR3 length equals 15 residues. CDR1 and CDR2 (germline): SGHNT, YYREEE (reference sequence). The CDR3 region has the DNA TGTGCCAGCACCGGAGAGCTGGGAAGCACAGATACGCAGTATTTT. Protein: CASTGELGSTDTQYF.